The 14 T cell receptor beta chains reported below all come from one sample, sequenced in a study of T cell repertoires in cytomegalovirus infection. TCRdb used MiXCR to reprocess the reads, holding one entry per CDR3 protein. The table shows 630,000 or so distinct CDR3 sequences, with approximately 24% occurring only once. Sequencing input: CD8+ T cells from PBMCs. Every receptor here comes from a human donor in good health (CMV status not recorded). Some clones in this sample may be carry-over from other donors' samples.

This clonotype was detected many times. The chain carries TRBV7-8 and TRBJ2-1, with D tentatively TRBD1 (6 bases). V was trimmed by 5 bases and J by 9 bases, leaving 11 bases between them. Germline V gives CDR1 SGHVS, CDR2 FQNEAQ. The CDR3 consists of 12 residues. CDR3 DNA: TGTGCCAGCAGCAAGCAGGGGACTGAGCAGTTCTTC. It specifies CASSKQGTEQFF. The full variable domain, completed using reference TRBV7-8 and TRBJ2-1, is GAGVSQSPRYKVAKRGQDVALRCDPISGHVSLFWYQQALGQGPEFLTYFQNEAQLDKSGLPSDRFFAERPEGSVSTLKIQRTQQEDSAVYLCASSKQGTEQFFGPGTRLTVL.

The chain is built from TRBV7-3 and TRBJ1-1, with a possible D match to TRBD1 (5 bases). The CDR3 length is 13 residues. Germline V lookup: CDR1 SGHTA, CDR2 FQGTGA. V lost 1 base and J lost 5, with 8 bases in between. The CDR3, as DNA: TGTGCCAGCAGCTTAATCGGGGGGACTGAAGCTTTCTTT. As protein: CASSLIGGTEAFF. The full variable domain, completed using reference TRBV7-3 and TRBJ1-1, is GAGVSQTPSNKVTEKGKYVELRCDPISGHTALYWYRQSLGQGPEFLIYFQGTGAADDSGLPNDRFFAVRPEGSVSTLKIQRTERGDSAVYLCASSLIGGTEAFFGQGTRLTVV.

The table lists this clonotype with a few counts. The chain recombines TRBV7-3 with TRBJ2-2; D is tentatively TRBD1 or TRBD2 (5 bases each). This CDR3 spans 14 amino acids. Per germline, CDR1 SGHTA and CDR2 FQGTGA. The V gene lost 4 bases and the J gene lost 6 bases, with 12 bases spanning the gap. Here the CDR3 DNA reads TGTGCCAGCAGCTCAATCGGGGCTTCCGGGGAGCTGTTTTTT. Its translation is CASSSIGASGELFF. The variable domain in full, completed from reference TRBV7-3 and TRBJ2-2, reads GAGVSQTPSNKVTEKGKYVELRCDPISGHTALYWYRQSLGQGPEFLIYFQGTGAADDSGLPNDRFFAVRPEGSVSTLKIQRTERGDSAVYLCASSSIGASGELFFGEGSRLTVL.

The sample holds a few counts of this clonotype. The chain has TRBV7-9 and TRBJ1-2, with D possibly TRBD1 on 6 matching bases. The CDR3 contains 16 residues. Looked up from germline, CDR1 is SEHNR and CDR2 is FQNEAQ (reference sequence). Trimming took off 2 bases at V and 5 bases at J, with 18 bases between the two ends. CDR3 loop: CASSLHESPDRYGYTF. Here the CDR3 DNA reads TGTGCCAGCAGCTTACACGAATCCCCGGACAGATATGGCTACACCTTC.

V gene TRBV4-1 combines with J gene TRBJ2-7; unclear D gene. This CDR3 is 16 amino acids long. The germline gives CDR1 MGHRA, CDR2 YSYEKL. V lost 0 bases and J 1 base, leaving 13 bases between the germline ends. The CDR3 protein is CASSQEERTLSYEQYF. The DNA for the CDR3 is TGCGCCAGCAGCCAAGAAGAAAGGACCCTTTCCTACGAGCAGTACTTC.

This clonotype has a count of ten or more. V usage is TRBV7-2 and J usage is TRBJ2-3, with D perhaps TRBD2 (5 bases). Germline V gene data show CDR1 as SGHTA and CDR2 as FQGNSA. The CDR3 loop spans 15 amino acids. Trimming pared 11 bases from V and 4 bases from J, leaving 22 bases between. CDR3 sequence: CASRSRVLVPDTQYF. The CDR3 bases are TGTGCCTCCCGTTCGAGGGTTTTAGTTCCAGATACGCAGTATTTT. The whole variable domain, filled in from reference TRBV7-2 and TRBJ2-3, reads GAGVSQSPSNKVTEKGKDVELRCDPISGHTALYWYRQSLGQGLEFLIYFQGNSAPDKSGLPSDRFSAERTGGSVSTLTIQRTQQEDSAVYLCASRSRVLVPDTQYFGPGTRLTVL.

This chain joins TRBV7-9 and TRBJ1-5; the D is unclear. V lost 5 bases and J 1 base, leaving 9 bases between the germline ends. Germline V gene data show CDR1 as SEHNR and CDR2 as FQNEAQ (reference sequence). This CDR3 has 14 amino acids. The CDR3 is CASSPTPSNQPQHF. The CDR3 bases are TGTGCCAGCAGCCCGACACCGAGCAATCAGCCCCAGCATTTT.

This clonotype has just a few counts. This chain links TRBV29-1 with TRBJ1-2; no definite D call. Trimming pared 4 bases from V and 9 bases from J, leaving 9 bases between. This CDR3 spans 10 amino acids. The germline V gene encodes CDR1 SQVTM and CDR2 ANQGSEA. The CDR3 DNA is TGCAGCGTTGTCGCAGGTCGCTACACCTTC. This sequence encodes CSVVAGRYTF.

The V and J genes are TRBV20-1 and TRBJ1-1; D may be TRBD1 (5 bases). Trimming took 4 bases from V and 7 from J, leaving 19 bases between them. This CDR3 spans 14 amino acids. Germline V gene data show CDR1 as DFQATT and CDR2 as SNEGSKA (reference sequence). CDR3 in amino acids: CSATQASLGGEAFF. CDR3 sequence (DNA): TGCAGTGCTACCCAAGCCAGCCTTGGGGGTGAAGCTTTCTTT.

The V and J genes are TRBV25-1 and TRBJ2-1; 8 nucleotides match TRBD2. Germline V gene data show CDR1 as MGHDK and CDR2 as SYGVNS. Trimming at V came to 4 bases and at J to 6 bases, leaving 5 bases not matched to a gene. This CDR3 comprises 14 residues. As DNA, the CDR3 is TGTGCCAGCAGTGGCCGGGAGGGTCCCAATGAGCAGTTCTTC. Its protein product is CASSGREGPNEQFF.

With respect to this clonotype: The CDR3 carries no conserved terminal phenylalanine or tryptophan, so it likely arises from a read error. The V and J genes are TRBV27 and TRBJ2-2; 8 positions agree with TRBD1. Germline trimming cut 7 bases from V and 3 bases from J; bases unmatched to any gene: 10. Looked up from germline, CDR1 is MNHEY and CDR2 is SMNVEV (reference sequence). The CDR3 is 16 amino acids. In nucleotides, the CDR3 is TGTGCCAGCACCACGCGGACAGGGACCTACACCGGGGAGCTGTTTCTT. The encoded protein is CASTTRTGTYTGELFL.

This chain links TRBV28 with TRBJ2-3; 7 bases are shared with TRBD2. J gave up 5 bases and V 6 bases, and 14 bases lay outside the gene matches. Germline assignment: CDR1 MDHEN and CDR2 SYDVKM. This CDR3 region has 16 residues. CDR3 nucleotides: TGTGCCAGCAGCCGGGGGAGGGGCCTTCGGGGAGATACGCAGTATTTT. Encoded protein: CASSRGRGLRGDTQYF.

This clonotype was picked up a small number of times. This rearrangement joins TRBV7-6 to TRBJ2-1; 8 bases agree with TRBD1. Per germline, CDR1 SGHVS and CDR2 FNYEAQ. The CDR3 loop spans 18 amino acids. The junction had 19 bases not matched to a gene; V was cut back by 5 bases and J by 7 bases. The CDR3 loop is CASSPKYQRQGLRNEQFF. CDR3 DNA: TGTGCCAGCAGCCCCAAATACCAGAGACAGGGGTTACGGAATGAGCAGTTCTTC.

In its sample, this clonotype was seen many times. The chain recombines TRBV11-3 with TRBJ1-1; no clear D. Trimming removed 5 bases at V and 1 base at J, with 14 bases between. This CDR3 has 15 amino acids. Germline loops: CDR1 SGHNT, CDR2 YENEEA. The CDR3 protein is CASSAGEGQNTEAFF. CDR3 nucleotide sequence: TGTGCCAGCAGCGCCGGTGAGGGTCAGAACACTGAAGCTTTCTTT.